Listed below are T cell receptor beta chains from one sample, sequenced in a study of CD8+ T cells in alopecia areata. Profiled with immunoSEQ multiplex PCR; TCRdb holds only in-frame clones, not every one. The data contain 100,000 to 150,000 clones, approximately 38% of them seen just once; the ten biggest clones take up approximately 3%. Sample: CD4+ T cells sorted from blood. These TCRs come from a human donor with alopecia areata. Each CDR3 is given with its conserved first and last residue. The D gene is left open where the match is weak. Only part of the rows carry a size: once, few, many, or a class if the clone is expanded.

CASSLGVYGYTF,TGTGCCAGCAGCTTAGGCGTATATGGCTACACCTTC,TRBJ1-2,NA,TRBV7-9,NA
CASSLVLGEQYF,TGCGCCAGCAGCTTGGTTCTGGGCGAGCAGTACTTC,TRBJ2-7,NA,TRBV5-1,NA
CSVGRGQGHEQYF,TGCAGCGTTGGAAGGGGACAGGGCCACGAGCAGTACTTC,TRBJ2-7,NA,TRBV29-1,TRBD1
CASSTATDTQYF,TGTGCCAGCAGCACTGCGACAGATACGCAGTATTTT,TRBJ2-3,NA,TRBV28,NA
CASSLASRGSPEQYF,TGTGCCAGCAGCTTAGCTAGCAGGGGATCTCCCGAGCAGTACTTC,TRBJ2-7,NA,TRBV7-8,NA
CASSSWGGMNTEAFF,TGCGCCAGCAGCAGTTGGGGGGGGATGAACACTGAAGCTTTCTTT,TRBJ1-1,NA,TRBV4-3,NA
CASSIGSQDTGELFF,TGTGCCAGCAGCATAGGGTCCCAAGACACCGGGGAGCTGTTTTTT,TRBJ2-2,few,TRBV7-2,NA
CASSQDLLNEQFF,TGTGCCAGCAGCCAAGATCTCCTTAATGAGCAGTTCTTC,TRBJ2-1,few,TRBV14,NA
CASSLASGVYNEQFF,TGTGCCAGCAGTTTAGCTAGCGGGGTCTACAATGAGCAGTTCTTC,TRBJ2-1,few,TRBV28,TRBD2
CASSQEGRGSYGYTF,TGCGCCAGCAGCCAAGAAGGCAGGGGGAGCTATGGCTACACCTTC,TRBJ1-2,NA,TRBV4-1,TRBD1
CASSDRQGATEAFF,TGTGCCAGCAGCGACAGACAGGGAGCCACTGAAGCTTTCTTT,TRBJ1-1,few,TRBV7-9,TRBD1
CSVVTDNTEAFF,TGCAGCGTTGTGACAGACAACACTGAAGCTTTCTTT,TRBJ1-1,few,TRBV29-1,NA
CASSTGWGIAGELFF,TGTGCCAGCTCTACGGGCTGGGGGATCGCCGGGGAGCTGTTTTTT,TRBJ2-2,NA,TRBV18,NA
CASRPDRTSTDTQYF,TGTGCCAGCAGACCCGACAGAACGAGCACAGATACGCAGTATTTT,TRBJ2-3,NA,TRBV7-8,NA
CASSPGRGNSPLHF,TGTGCCAGCAGTCCAGGAAGAGGCAATTCACCCCTCCACTTT,TRBJ1-6,NA,TRBV7-9,NA
CASSSYGLADQETQYF,TGTGCCAGCAGCTCCTACGGACTAGCGGACCAAGAGACCCAGTACTTC,TRBJ2-5,NA,TRBV7-2,TRBD2
CSGAASTDTQYF,TGCAGCGGAGCGGCTAGCACAGATACGCAGTATTTT,TRBJ2-3,NA,TRBV29-1,NA
CASTTGASAYEQYF,TGTGCCAGCACGACAGGAGCTTCCGCCTACGAGCAGTACTTC,TRBJ2-7,NA,TRBV28,NA
CAWSGADTQYF,TGTGCCTGGAGTGGTGCAGATACGCAGTATTTT,TRBJ2-3,NA,TRBV30,NA